This TCR beta chain originates from a study of T cell repertoires in cytomegalovirus infection. Whole-study context: In public TCR beta signatures, there were indications of both CMV infection and matching HLA type.

MiXCR was run by TCRdb on the reads, yielding one entry per CDR3 protein. The sample contains around 450,000 distinct CDR3 sequences, about a third of which appear only once. About this clonotype itself: An end of the junction does not agree with germline; a read error may underlie this.

The CDR3 consists of 15 residues. Germline CDR1 SNHLY, CDR2 FYNNEI. This TCR was recovered from a human donor in good health (CMV status not recorded). Some clones in this sample may be carry-over from other donors' samples. The material sequenced was PBMCs. The chain is built from TRBV2 and TRBJ1-1; D might be TRBD1 (6 bases). The chain's CDR3 is CASRDGQPHNTESFF. DNA for the CDR3: TGTGCCAGCAGGGACGGACAGCCGCATAACACTGAATCTTTCTTT. Complete variable domain (other parts from reference TRBV2 and TRBJ1-1): EPEVTQTPSHQVTQMGQEVILRCVPISNHLYFYWYRQILGQKVEFLVSFYNNEISEKSEIFDDQFSVERPDGSNFTLKIRSTKLEDSAMYFCASRDGQPHNTESFFGQGTRLTVV.